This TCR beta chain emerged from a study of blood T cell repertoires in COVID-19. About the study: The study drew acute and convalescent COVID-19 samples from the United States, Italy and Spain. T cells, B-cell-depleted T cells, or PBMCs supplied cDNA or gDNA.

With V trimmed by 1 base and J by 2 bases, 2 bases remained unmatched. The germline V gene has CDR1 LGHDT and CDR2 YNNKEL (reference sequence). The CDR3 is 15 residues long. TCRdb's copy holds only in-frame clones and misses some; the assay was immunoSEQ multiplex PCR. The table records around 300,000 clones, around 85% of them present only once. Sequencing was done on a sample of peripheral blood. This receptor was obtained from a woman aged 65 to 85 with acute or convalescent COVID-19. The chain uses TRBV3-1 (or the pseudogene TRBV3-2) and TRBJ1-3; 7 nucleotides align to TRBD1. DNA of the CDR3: TGTGCCAGCAGCCAAGGACAGGGTGCTGGAAACACCATATATTTT. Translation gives CASSQGQGAGNTIYF.